The T cell receptor beta chain described here comes from a study of CD8 T cells in seronegative destructive rheumatoid arthritis (dated by TCRdb to 2018 to 2021). Regarding the complete study: Biological drugs were being received by seven of the eight CND-RA patients at the time of sampling. Peripheral CD8+ TCRbeta repertoires of CCP-negative destructive rheumatoid arthritis (CND-RA) patients were compared with newly diagnosed seropositive RA, seronegative RA and healthy controls. Comparison cohorts of seropositive RA, seronegative RA and healthy controls came from an earlier published TCRbeta dataset rather than new sequencing.

Broader findings and caveats from the paper: More CMV-reactive and fewer influenza A-reactive CD8+ TCRbeta sequences were observed in CND-RA repertoires than in controls and other RA subtypes. CND-RA patients appeared to carry a distinct set of enriched public clonotypes, which the authors read as support for a separate disease subset. Across the 95,000 to 150,000 clonotypes tested, no public clonotype enrichment survived Benjamini-Hochberg correction. The study acknowledged the small size of the CND-RA cohort as a limitation. Because diagnostic samples were lacking, the TCR repertoire differences may partly reflect years of poor disease control rather than having been present at onset. With age adjusted for, CD8+ TCRbeta repertoires in CND-RA patients appeared less diverse and more clonal than repertoires in other RA subtypes.

The germline V gene encodes CDR1 SGHVS and CDR2 FQNEAQ. CDR3 length: 13 amino acids, cysteine to phenylalanine. Just the 39-base CDR3 DNA is kept, in frame starting at base 1. V is cut by 4 bases and J by 6 bases, and the space between the germline ends is 10 bases. Genomic DNA from CD8+ cells was used for TCRbeta sequencing, which was performed according to the manufacturer's instructions. The immunoSEQ assay was used for TCRbeta sequencing, which was carried out at a genomics technology centre in Finland. In the authors' own workflow: Clonotype tables produced by the immunoSEQ preprocessing pipeline were converted into VDJtools format, and non-productive clonotypes were filtered out. Samples with fewer than 10,000 reads were excluded, the remaining samples were subsampled to 10,000 reads, and most of the eight CND-RA samples were retained. The VDJtools CalcDiversityStats function was applied to data subsampled to 10,000 reads to calculate Shannon-Wiener, Simpson and clonality indices. To infer antigen specificity, non-singleton TCRbeta clonotypes were hard-matched against VDJdb, with no mismatches permitted. CDR3 sequences differing by one amino acid (Hamming distance 1) were grouped into clusters with potentially shared antigen targets. Group enrichment of public clonotypes was tested with one-sided Fisher's exact tests after groups were resampled to six samples, with the procedure repeated ten times. The table comes from immuneACCESS by way of TCRdb, which keeps in-frame sequences with V and J called. Part of the clones is missing from these tables; in studies checked, under half for an unresolved V gene and the rest for unknown reasons. V and J calls and clone size are given by that table; D and trimming were obtained from the DNA. The sample contains 10,000 to 15,000 clones, around four fifths of them found a single time. About a quarter of the sample belongs to the ten largest clones.

A negative result on the clinical CCP2 antibody test was shown by CND-RA patients, and progression of joint destruction was observed despite active therapy. Every CND-RA patient showed typical joint destruction in the wrists and ankles and had failed conventional anti-rheumatic therapy. CND-RA patients were sampled after long disease histories, spanning decades in several cases, rather than at diagnosis. Roughly 53 millilitres of EDTA-anticoagulated peripheral blood were collected from each patient. Ficoll-Paque PLUS density gradient separation was used to isolate peripheral blood mononuclear cells. Using AutoMACS magnetic bead positive selection, CD8+ cells were isolated from either fresh or cryopreserved PBMCs, and flow cytometry was used to check purity. Genomic DNA was extracted with Nucleospin Tissue or Tissue XS kits and quantified on a Qubit 2.0 fluorometer. Note on this clone: Its antigen has not been determined. Per-base quality was not reported, and no clone a single base away is much larger than it.

The origin of this receptor is a woman between 25 and 49 years old with seronegative destructive rheumatoid arthritis. The sequence joins TRBV7-8 to TRBJ2-1; the D gene cannot be named for sure. Sequencing was carried out using CD8+ T cells from blood. For the CDR3, the sequence is CASSSSRSNEQFF. The bases read TGTGCCAGCAGCTCCTCCAGAAGCAATGAGCAGTTCTTC.